This T cell receptor (beta chain) was identified in a study of blood T cell repertoires in COVID-19. The protocol was immunoSEQ multiplex PCR, while the TCRdb copy is restricted to in-frame clones and leaves out a portion. The data show 250,000 to 300,000 clones, with around 81% seen just once and about 2.9% held by the top ten. V was pared by 6 bases and J by 6 bases, with 15 bases between. CDR3 length: 13 residues. Germline CDR1 is MNHEY and CDR2 is SVGEGT. The sequencing sample was made of peripheral blood. This clonotype was obtained from a woman in her sixties with active or convalescent COVID-19. The gene calls are TRBV6-2 or TRBV6-3 and TRBJ2-7, with D possibly being TRBD1 (6 bases). The CDR3 DNA reads as TGTGCCAGCAGCCCAGGGACACGGGGCGAGCAGTACTTC. Its protein is CASSPGTRGEQYF.